The TCR delta chain described here comes from a study of Vδ1+ human thymocytes (dated by TCRdb to 2016 to 2019). About the investigation overall: The study characterised mRNA-level TRG and TRD CDR3 repertoires of highly purified Vdelta1+ thymocytes from young children as a data resource. Validation of the multiplex-based CDR3 amplicon strategy against 5'RACE-based CDR3 amplicon generation methods had been performed previously.

RNA was isolated using the RNeasy mini kit, and reverse transcription was performed with Superscript III. CDR3 amplicons were generated by multiplex PCR with pooled V-gene forward primers and a constant-region reverse primer carrying Illumina adaptor overhangs. Amplicons were gel-purified, then indexed with Nextera index primers over approximately 8 extra PCR cycles and purified with AMPure XP beads. Sequencing of the libraries was done on an Illumina MiSeq using paired-end 250 bp reads, dual indexing and a roughly 18% PhiX spike-in. The authors processed their data as follows. Read quality was checked with FastQC, and TRG read pairs were merged using ea-utils fastq-join. IMGT/HighV-QUEST was used to annotate the sequences, only productive sequences with an unambiguous V-gene assignment were kept, and clonotypes were defined as sequences sharing an identical CDR3 sequence. For downstream analysis, the tools were VDJtools 1.1.1, tcR 2.2.3, Treemap and vegan Shannon diversity in R 3.4.4. TCRdb called clones afresh from the public reads with CATT; identical DNA rows were later merged. The V and J calls here are based on TCRdb, not the publication. The sample includes 54,000 or so delta-chain clones, with about a sixth observed a single time. Of the sample, roughly 0.5% falls within the top ten clones.

Thymic samples were depleted of alphabeta T cells, then CD3+ TCRVdelta1+ TCRVdelta2- thymocytes were FACS-sorted. The purity of the sorted Vdelta1+ thymocytes fell between roughly 97% and 99.6%. The thymic specimens were obtained from 8 paediatric patients who were undergoing corrective cardiac surgery and ranged in age from 5 days to 15 months. After the thymic tissue was dispersed, mononuclear cells were isolated using a Histopaque-1077 density gradient. The staining antibodies were anti-TCRVdelta1 clone TS8.2, anti-TCRVdelta2 clone B6, anti-CD3 clone HIT3a and anti-TCRalphabeta clone IP26. Trimming takes 2 bases from V and 1 base from J, and the germline ends sit 26 bases apart. The CDR3 sequence holds 20 residues, the cysteine and phenylalanine included. Only the CDR3 DNA is retained, 60 bases long and in frame from the first base. The germline V gene supplies CDR1 TSWWSYY and CDR2 QGS. This clone has just a few counts. What antigen it recognizes has not been identified. Nothing much larger sits one base from this clone, and base qualities are not available.

Points the paper makes about the study in general: Despite high sort purity, about 22% of thymic TRD sequences were Vdelta2 (and few Vdelta3), unlike peripheral blood Vdelta1+ controls. In contrast to oligoclonal peripheral blood repertoires, thymic TRG and TRD repertoires appeared to be highly polyclonal with Gaussian CDR3 length distributions. Numerous TRG clonotypes were shared among donors (up to 6.9x10^3), while TRD repertoires were essentially private (a maximum of 116 shared). The use of highly purified populations and single-cell validation was advised by the authors, since misinterpretation of bulk repertoire data could be caused by unexpected Vdelta2 sequences. Because no clustering by age or sex was seen, donors were not stratified by age or sex in the analyses.

Sequencing was performed on Vdelta1+ gamma-delta thymocytes from the thymus. The label giving this sample's cell subset or site can be read as: FACS-sorted CD3+ TCRalphabeta- TCRVdelta1+ TCRVdelta2- thymocytes. The chain uses TRDV1 and TRDJ1, with the D gene too uncertain to name. The sequence was collected from a boy younger than two who had congenital heart surgery. The CDR3 region: CALGEADPFRTDSCTDKLIF. The sequenced DNA: TGTGCTCTTGGGGAAGCTGACCCGTTCCGAACCGACTCGTGCACCGATAAACTCATCTTT.